This paragraph covers one TCR beta chain sequence. These data originate in a study of blood T cells in healthy people across ages. Between the trimmed V and J ends, which lost 7 bases and 0 bases, there was a span of 15 bases. There are 15 residues in the CDR3. Looked up from germline, CDR1 is MNHEY and CDR2 is SVGEGT. The authors ran a second PCR of 7 to 11 cycles using a sample-barcoded 5' primer and a J-beta primer mix. TCRdb passed the 5' RACE reads through MiXCR, listing each CDR3 protein once. The sample includes about 590,000 distinct CDR3 sequences, under 30% of them seen just once. Donor samples were obtained from healthy Caucasian individuals from Russia, aged roughly 6 to 90.

The genes are TRBV6-2 or TRBV6-3 and TRBJ1-2, with D uncertain. Sequenced input: blood. The TCR sequence derives from a woman of 80 years or more in good health. The CDR3 reads CASIRNPHSNYGYTF. CDR3 bases: TGTGCCAGCATAAGAAATCCTCACTCTAACTATGGCTACACCTTC.